The T cell receptor (beta chain) described here comes from a study of blood T cell repertoires in COVID-19. Looking at the study overall: COVID-19 samples, acute and convalescent, were from the United States, Italy and Spain. Nucleic acid was either cDNA or gDNA, and it came from T cells, B-cell-depleted T cells, or PBMCs.

The germline V and J ends were trimmed by 1 base and 1 base, with 20 bases remaining between them. The CDR3 runs to 19 residues. The germline V gene encodes CDR1 MNHNS and CDR2 SASEGT. Original analysis: Nucleated cell number was recorded as an estimate derived from reference gene primer amplification. Clones were read by immunoSEQ multiplex PCR, and TCRdb kept only the in-frame ones, dropping some. The V and J calls and clone size were taken over from that table, and D and trimming were inferred from the DNA. This table holds 60,000 to 75,000 clones, 82% found once. Only a few counts were recorded for this clone.

The receptor comes from a human donor in a cohort sampled during active COVID-19. The sequenced sample was peripheral blood. This chain connects TRBV6-1 to TRBJ1-5, with a weak D call TRBD1 (5 bases). The CDR3 here is CASSEVTVWGGGSNQPQHF. DNA of the CDR3: TGTGCCAGCAGTGAAGTGACAGTATGGGGAGGTGGAAGCAATCAGCCCCAGCATTTT.